The 27 T cell receptor beta chains below all came from one sample that was sequenced in a study of Ad26.COV2.S vaccination and SARS-CoV-2 variants. TCRdb's table, derived via immunoSEQ multiplex PCR, lists solely in-frame clones and lacks some. Of 300,000 to 350,000 clones in the sample, about nine tenths were seen once. Treatment defined: 15 to 20 received Ad26.COV2.S at low or high dose, single or two shots; 5 received placebo; per-sample allocation not given. Samples came from day 63 after the first vaccine or placebo injection. This material consisted of peripheral blood, taken in a trial of Ad26.COV2.S vaccine versus placebo. These receptors were obtained from a person between 18 and 65 years old who received the Ad26.COV2.S COVID-19 vaccine or a placebo.

The CDR3 DNA sequence: TGTGCCAGCAGCACACGGGACAGGGGGTATGGCTACACCTTC. Protein: CASSTRDRGYGYTF. The chain joins TRBV7-2 to TRBJ1-2; 11 bases agree with TRBD1. After removal of 5 bases from V and 5 bases from J, the junction contained 4 bases not matched to a gene. Germline V gene sequence: CDR1 SGHTA, CDR2 FQGNSA. CDR3 size: 14 residues.

This rearrangement joins TRBV4-2 to TRBJ2-2; D ambiguous. CDR1 is LGHNA, CDR2 YNFKEQ, per germline. The length of the CDR3 is 13 residues. V lost 4 bases, J lost 5 bases, and 8 bases lay in between. This chain's CDR3 is CASSPDRTGELFF. In nucleotides, the CDR3 is TGTGCCAGCAGCCCAGACCGAACCGGGGAGCTGTTTTTT.

About this clone: One end of the junction varies from germline; a read error may be responsible. The rearrangement links TRBV4-2 to TRBJ1-2; D is uncertain. The CDR3 has 14 residues. The V gene's germline CDR1 is LGHNA and CDR2 YNFKEQ. This CDR3 reads CASSQANSNYGYTF. The CDR3 DNA sequence: TGTGCCAGCAGTCAAGCGAACAGCAACTATGGCTACACCTTC.

The J gene is TRBJ1-2, the V gene TRBV7-3; D is undetermined. The CDR3 has 17 residues. Trimming stripped 1 base from V and 7 bases from J, with 22 bases between. In germline, CDR1 is SGHTA, CDR2 FQGTGA. CDR3: CASSLSLGAGPPSGYTF. As DNA, the CDR3 is TGTGCCAGCAGCTTAAGCCTCGGAGCAGGACCCCCTTCTGGCTACACCTTC.

V is TRBV9 and J is TRBJ2-7; 15 bases map to TRBD2. Germline V lookup: CDR1 SGDLS, CDR2 YYNGEE. The V segment lost 3 bases and the J segment 6 bases; nucleotides outside the gene matches: 4. This CDR3 contains 15 residues. The CDR3 DNA reads TGTGCCAGCAGCGGGACTAGCGGGAGGGCCGGCGAGCAGTACTTC. It encodes CASSGTSGRAGEQYF.

This chain links TRBV20-1 with TRBJ1-1, with 10 nucleotides matching TRBD1. Germline CDR1 is DFQATT and CDR2 is SNEGSKA (reference sequence). The CDR3 has 11 residues. CDR3 sequence reads: CSPGTGVGAFF. CDR3 sequence (DNA): TGCAGCCCCGGGACAGGGGTGGGGGCTTTCTTT.

This clone has more than one count but fewer than ten. The genes are TRBV7-6 and TRBJ2-2; 8 nucleotides line up with TRBD1. This CDR3 region has 17 residues. CDR1 SGHVS and CDR2 FNYEAQ come from the germline V gene. J gave up 4 bases and V 1 base, and 8 bases lay outside the gene matches. The DNA for the CDR3 is TGTGCCAGCAGCTTAGTCTTATGGGACAGGAGCACCGGGGAGCTGTTTTTT. This sequence encodes CASSLVLWDRSTGELFF. Full variable domain (remainder filled in from reference TRBV7-6 and TRBJ2-2): GAGVSQSPRYKVTKRGQDVALRCDPISGHVSLYWYRQALGQGPEFLTYFNYEAQQDKSGLPNDRFSAERPEGSISTLTIQRTEQRDSAMYRCASSLVLWDRSTGELFFGEGSRLTVL.

The V gene is TRBV19, the J gene TRBJ2-1, with D maybe TRBD1 (5 bases). V lost 0 bases and J lost 7, with 10 bases in between. The germline V gene encodes CDR1 LNHDA and CDR2 SQIVND (reference sequence). The CDR3 contains 14 residues. CDR3 in DNA: TGTGCCAGTAGTATAGAGTGGACACTTAATGAGCAGTTCTTC. Amino acids: CASSIEWTLNEQFF.

The rearrangement links TRBV16 to TRBJ2-7; 7 nucleotides line up with TRBD1. Unmatched junction bases numbered 8, after V lost 2 bases and J lost 7 bases. The CDR3 has 14 amino acids. Germline-derived CDR1 and CDR2 are KGHSY and FQNENV. CDR3 amino acids: CASSQMTGSREQYF. The CDR3 DNA reads as TGTGCCAGCAGCCAAATGACAGGGTCTAGAGAGCAGTACTTC.

This chain links TRBV19 with TRBJ2-3; D may be TRBD1 or TRBD2 (6 bases each). Trimming stripped 4 bases from V and 0 bases from J, with 11 bases between. CDR1 and CDR2 (germline): LNHDA, SQIVND (reference sequence). CDR3 length: 15 residues. The CDR3 is CASSTTGTSTDTQYF. The CDR3 bases are TGTGCCAGTAGTACTACAGGGACTAGCACAGATACGCAGTATTTT. Full variable domain (missing parts from reference TRBV19 and TRBJ2-3): DGGITQSPKYLFRKEGQNVTLSCEQNLNHDAMYWYRQDPGQGLRLIYYSQIVNDFQKGDIAEGYSVSREKKESFPLTVTSAQKNPTAFYLCASSTTGTSTDTQYFGPGTRLTVL.

The V call is TRBV11-3, the J call TRBJ2-1, with TRBD1 identical over 10 bases. The CDR3 extends over 14 amino acids. V trimming: 3 bases; J trimming: 9 bases; junction bases outside the gene matches: 5. The germline V gene encodes CDR1 SGHNT and CDR2 YENEEA. DNA of the CDR3: TGTGCCAGCAGCTTGGACAGGGGGTCTACTGAGCAGTTCTTC. Protein: CASSLDRGSTEQFF. The full variable domain, with the rest looked up from reference TRBV11-3 and TRBJ2-1, is EAGVVQSPRYKIIEKKQPVAFWCNPISGHNTLYWYLQNLGQGPELLIRYENEEAVDDSQLPKDRFSAERLKGVDSTLKIQPAELGDSAVYLCASSLDRGSTEQFFGPGTRLTVL.

This chain joins TRBV6-5 and TRBJ2-2; D is unclear. Between the trimmed V and J ends, which lost 6 bases and 0 bases, there was a span of 5 bases. The CDR3 totals 13 residues. Germline values: CDR1 MNHEY, CDR2 SVGAGI. CDR3 nucleotide sequence: TGTGCCAGCAGCCCGGCGAACACCGGGGAGCTGTTTTTT. Its translation is CASSPANTGELFF.

The chain couples TRBV7-9 to TRBJ2-7; the D gene is possibly TRBD1 (6 bases). Trimming took off 5 bases at V and 6 bases at J, with 11 bases between the two ends. Germline V CDR1 and CDR2: SEHNR, FQNEAQ (reference sequence). The CDR3 runs to 12 residues. The DNA of the CDR3 is TGTGCCAGCAGCCTTGGGACAACCGAGCAGTACTTC. It is translated as CASSLGTTEQYF.

J is TRBJ2-3 and V is TRBV5-5, with D unresolved. The CDR3 runs 14 residues. Germline V gene data show CDR1 as SGHKS and CDR2 as YYEKEE (reference sequence). Trimming removed 2 bases at V and 0 bases at J, with 7 bases between. The CDR3: CASSFTGSTDTQYF. The CDR3 nucleotides are TGTGCCAGCAGCTTCACCGGGAGCACAGATACGCAGTATTTT.

This chain joins TRBV12-3 or TRBV12-4 and TRBJ1-1; maybe TRBD1 (5 bases). The CDR3 consists of 13 residues. With 3 bases removed from V and 3 bases from J, the gap between germline ends came to 8 bases. DNA for the CDR3: TGTGCCAGCAGTTTCAAAGGGGACACTGAAGCTTTCTTT. It translates to CASSFKGDTEAFF.

V usage is TRBV30 and J usage is TRBJ1-1; D is ambiguous. CDR1 is GTSNPN and CDR2 is SVGIG in the germline V gene (reference sequence). Between the trimmed V and J ends, which lost 3 bases and 0 bases, there was a span of 8 bases. The CDR3 runs to 13 residues. The CDR3 protein is CAWRDGLNTEAFF. CDR3 coding DNA: TGTGCCTGGAGGGACGGCCTGAACACTGAAGCTTTCTTT.

This clone was seen just once. This chain connects TRBV5-1 to TRBJ1-2, with TRBD1 matching 9 bases. Germline CDR1 reads SGHRS; CDR2 reads YFSETQ. The CDR3 totals 16 residues. The V gene end was trimmed by 2 bases and the J gene end by 4 bases; junction bases not matched to a gene: 9. As DNA, the CDR3 is TGCGCCAGCAGCTTAACCCCGGGACAGGGATCCTATGGCTACACCTTC. It translates to CASSLTPGQGSYGYTF.

The rearrangement joins TRBV18 to TRBJ2-1; no clear D gene. CDR3 length: 13 amino acids. CDR1 KGHSH and CDR2 LQKENI come from the germline V gene. Trimming cost V 0 bases and J 7 bases, with 7 bases left between them. CDR3 nucleotide sequence: TGTGCCAGCTCACCACCCCAGAGGAATGAGCAGTTCTTC. It encodes CASSPPQRNEQFF.

This chain joins TRBV5-4 and TRBJ1-2; no clear D gene. V was pared by 3 bases and J by 2 bases, with 14 bases between. Germline V gene sequence: CDR1 SGHNT, CDR2 YYREEE (reference sequence). There are 15 residues in the CDR3. CDR3 nucleotide sequence: TGTGCCAGCAGCTACCCCCCCGTCCGGAACTATGGCTACACCTTC. This encodes CASSYPPVRNYGYTF.

The V and J genes are TRBV6-5 and TRBJ2-6; D not certain. CDR3 length: 14 residues. Trimming removed 4 bases at V and 1 base at J, with 5 bases between. The germline CDR1 and CDR2 sequences are MNHEY and SVGAGI. CDR3 coding DNA: TGTGCCAGCAGTTCCACTTCTGGGGCCAACGTCCTGACTTTC. Protein: CASSSTSGANVLTF.

The V call is TRBV5-1, the J call TRBJ1-2; the match to TRBD1 covers 9 bases. The CDR3 runs 13 residues. Germline V gene sequence: CDR1 SGHRS, CDR2 YFSETQ. V trimming: 3 bases; J trimming: 3 bases; junction bases outside the gene matches: 0. CDR3 residues: CASSWTGDYGYTF. In DNA, the CDR3 is TGCGCCAGCAGCTGGACAGGGGACTATGGCTACACCTTC.

The chain is built from TRBV19 and TRBJ2-3, with D possibly matching TRBD1 (6 bases). This CDR3 contains 13 residues. The V gene lost 6 bases and the J gene lost 4 bases, with 11 bases spanning the gap. Germline lookup yields CDR1 LNHDA and CDR2 SQIVND (reference sequence). The CDR3 nucleotides are TGTGCCAGTAGCAGGGGTTCCGCAGATACGCAGTATTTT. Translating it yields CASSRGSADTQYF.

Turning to this clone: One junction end disagrees with the germline gene, perhaps due to a read error. The rearrangement links TRBV11-3 to TRBJ2-3; D may be TRBD2 (5 bases). Per germline, CDR1 SGHNT and CDR2 YENEEA. The CDR3 runs to 14 residues. The CDR3 protein is CASSLGRSTDTQYF. The CDR3 DNA reads as TGTGCCAGCAGTTTAGGGAGAAGCACAGATACGCAGTATTTT.

The chain uses TRBV6-2 or TRBV6-3 and TRBJ1-2, with unresolved D. CDR3 length equals 13 residues. Per germline, CDR1 MNHEY and CDR2 SVGEGT. V was clipped by 1 base and J by 8 bases, with 11 bases between them. The CDR3 DNA is TGTGCCAGCAGTTACTATCCCCAAGGAGGCTACACCTTC. Translating it yields CASSYYPQGGYTF.

The chain carries TRBV30 and TRBJ1-1; the D is unclear. V lost 0 bases to trimming and J lost 3 bases, with 11 bases between them. Per the germline V gene, CDR1 is GTSNPN and CDR2 is SVGIG (reference sequence). This CDR3 contains 14 residues. CDR3 region: CAWSVSPVDTEAFF. Written as DNA, the CDR3 is TGTGCCTGGAGTGTAAGTCCGGTTGACACTGAAGCTTTCTTT.

V and J are TRBV28 and TRBJ2-3; 7 nucleotides agree with TRBD1. The CDR3 is made up of 16 amino acids. The trim removed 6 bases at V and 7 bases at J, leaving 16 bases unmatched. Germline V gene sequence: CDR1 MDHEN, CDR2 SYDVKM. CDR3 loop: CASRNPGQQDMHTQYF. Written as DNA, the CDR3 is TGTGCCAGCAGGAACCCGGGACAGCAAGATATGCATACGCAGTATTTT.

V gene TRBV12-5 combines with J gene TRBJ1-1; D call uncertain. Trimming shortened V by 0 bases and J by 1 base, and 3 bases separated the two germline ends. Germline values: CDR1 LGHNT, CDR2 FRNRAP. This CDR3 spans 13 amino acids. In DNA form, the CDR3 reads TGTGCTAGTGGTTTGGTAGGGAACACTGAAGCTTTCTTT. This gives the protein CASGLVGNTEAFF.